A selection of T cell receptor beta chains follows, all from one sample in a study of T cell changes during pregnancy in multiple sclerosis. Only in-frame clones appear in the TCRdb table, and some are missing; sequencing was by immunoSEQ multiplex PCR. The sample shows about 93,000 clones, 85% to 95% of them seen only once. Sequencing used peripheral blood, obtained after pregnancy. The receptors here all came from a female donor with multiple sclerosis, enrolled in a pregnancy study. CDR3s include the opening cysteine and the closing phenylalanine or tryptophan. The order of the fields is clone size, D gene, V gene, J gene, CDR3 DNA, CDR3 protein. The D gene is left open where the match is weak. A clone size is listed for some rows: how often the clone was seen (once, few, many), or a class if it is expanded.

>.|TRBD2|TRBV11-2|TRBJ2-5
TGTGCCAGCACTACCTTCGGGGGGGAGACCCAGTACTTC
CASTTFGGETQYF
>.|.|TRBV5-4|TRBJ1-2
TGTGCCAGCAGCTTGGAAGAGGAAAACTATGGCTACACCTTC
CASSLEEENYGYTF
>.|TRBD1|TRBV5-5|TRBJ2-7
TGTGCCAGCAGCCGGGACAGGGGGGCCTACGAGCAGTACTTC
CASSRDRGAYEQYF
>.|TRBD1|TRBV7-2|TRBJ2-2
TGTGCCAGCAGCTTCCAAAGAACCGGGACAGGGTACACCGGGGAGCTGTTTTTT
CASSFQRTGTGYTGELFF
>.|TRBD1|TRBV5-1|TRBJ1-5
TGCGCCAGCAGTCACGGACAGGGCGGTCAGCCCCAGCATTTT
CASSHGQGGQPQHF
>once|TRBD1|TRBV28|TRBJ2-6
TGTGCCAGCAGTTCGGGACAGGGAAACTCTGGGGCCAACGTCCTGACTTTC
CASSSGQGNSGANVLTF
>.|TRBD2|TRBV5-4|TRBJ2-2
TGTGCCAGCAGCTTGTCTACCCTAGCGGTTAACACCGGGGAGCTGTTTTTT
CASSLSTLAVNTGELFF
>few|.|TRBV6-6|TRBJ1-3
TGTGCCAGCAGTTCCCGAGGGGGCTCTGGAAACACCATATATTTT
CASSSRGGSGNTIYF
>.|TRBD2|TRBV25-1|TRBJ2-5
TGTGCCAGCAGTCTAGACCCGGGGGGTGAGACCCAGTACTTC
CASSLDPGGETQYF
>.|.|TRBV14|TRBJ1-2
TGTGCCAGCAGCCAAGTGACAGCAGGTGGCTACACCTTC
CASSQVTAGGYTF
>few|TRBD2|TRBV27|TRBJ2-1
TGTGCCAGCAGCCGTGGGGGACTAGCGAGAAGAGTTGAGCAGTTCTTC
CASSRGGLARRVEQFF
>.|.|TRBV5-5|TRBJ1-1
TGTGCCAGCACCTCGCGGGGCAGCTTGAACACTGAAGCTTTCTTT
CASTSRGSLNTEAFF
>.|.|TRBV10-1|TRBJ1-3
TGCGCCAGCACGTTCTCTGGAAACACCATATATTTT
CASTFSGNTIYF
>.|TRBD1|TRBV5-1|TRBJ1-1
TGCGCCAGCAGCTTTTTACAGGGGGACACTGAAGCTTTCTTT
CASSFLQGDTEAFF
>.|.|TRBV5-8|TRBJ2-5
TGTGCCAGCAATCGAGAAAGAGAAGAGACCCAGTACTTC
CASNREREETQYF
>.|TRBD1|TRBV4-2|TRBJ2-7
TGTGCCAGCAGCCAAGAGAGTCCCCAATCGTGGGACAGGGTTCTCTACGAGCAGTACTTC
CASSQESPQSWDRVLYEQYF
>few|.|TRBV6-1|TRBJ2-1
TGTGCCAGCAGTGTATCGGTTTTGCCTAATGAGCAGTTCTTC
CASSVSVLPNEQFF
>.|TRBD1|TRBV5-1|TRBJ2-7
TGCGCCAGCAGGAATCCTGGGACAGGGGTTGGCGAGCAGTACTTC
CASRNPGTGVGEQYF
>once|.|TRBV7-9|TRBJ1-5
TGTGCCAGCAGCTTATCCAAGGGGGACCAGCCCCAGCATTTT
CASSLSKGDQPQHF
>.|.|TRBV11-2|TRBJ2-3
TGTGCCAGCAGGAACGGTGGTGATACGCAGTATTTT
CASRNGGDTQYF
>.|TRBD1|TRBV29-1|TRBJ1-2
TGCAGCGTGGACCCAGGGGGAAACTATGGCTACACCTTC
CSVDPGGNYGYTF
>.|.|TRBV9|TRBJ1-2
TGTGCCAGCAGCGCCGCAGGTACGCCTAACTATGGCTACACCTTC
CASSAAGTPNYGYTF
>.|.|TRBV7-9|TRBJ1-1
TGTGCCAGCAGCTTGCAGGGGAACACTGAAGCTTTCTTT
CASSLQGNTEAFF
>.|TRBD1|TRBV6-5|TRBJ2-1
TGTGCCAGCAATACCGGGACAGGGGGTTACAATGAGCAGTTCTTC
CASNTGTGGYNEQFF
>.|TRBD2|TRBV13|TRBJ2-3
TGTGCCAGCAGCGGCACTAGCGGGAGTATCCCAGATACGCAGTATTTT
CASSGTSGSIPDTQYF
>.|.|TRBV7-9|TRBJ2-3
TGTGCCAGCAACACCCCCGAGGGATCAGATACGCAGTATTTT
CASNTPEGSDTQYF
>.|TRBD2|TRBV19|TRBJ2-1
TGTGCCAGTAGTATAACTAGCGGGGCTTACAATGAGCAGTTCTTC
CASSITSGAYNEQFF
>.|.|TRBV6-1|TRBJ2-2
TGTGCCAGCATGATTCTAACGTCCGGGGAGCTGTTTTTT
CASMILTSGELFF
>.|TRBD1|TRBV7-3|TRBJ1-2
TGTGCCAGCAGCTCGACAGGGGCCGGTGGCTACACCTTC
CASSSTGAGGYTF
>.|TRBD2|TRBV7-2|TRBJ2-1
TGTGCCAGCAGCTGGACTAGCGGAGACAATGAGCAGTTCTTC
CASSWTSGDNEQFF
>.|.|TRBV19|TRBJ2-2
TGTGCCAGTAGATCCTTGACTGTGAACACCGGGGAGCTGTTTTTT
CASRSLTVNTGELFF
>.|TRBD2|TRBV29-1|TRBJ2-1
TGCAGCGTTGAGGCTAGCGGGTCCTACAATGAGCAGTTCTTC
CSVEASGSYNEQFF
>.|TRBD1|TRBV7-2|TRBJ2-7
TGTGCCAGCAGGCTTTCAGGGGGTTCCACCTACGAGCAGTACTTC
CASRLSGGSTYEQYF
>.|TRBD1|TRBV6-6|TRBJ1-2
TGTGCCAGCAGTTACAAACGGACAGGGGATGGCTACACCTTC
CASSYKRTGDGYTF
>.|.|TRBV7-9|TRBJ1-1
TGTGCCAGCAGCCCCCCCGTCTCTGAAGCTTTCTTT
CASSPPVSEAFF
>.|TRBD2|TRBV6-1|TRBJ2-7
TGTGCCAGCAGGCAAGGGCTAGCGGGTTCCTACGAGCAGTACTTC
CASRQGLAGSYEQYF
>.|TRBD1|TRBV5-1|TRBJ1-5
TGCGCCAGCAGCCCTTGGACAGGACCCGACCAGCCCCAGCATTTT
CASSPWTGPDQPQHF
>.|.|TRBV19|TRBJ1-1
TGTGCCAGTAGTATTGGGGGGGTCGGGAACACTGAAGCTTTCTTT
CASSIGGVGNTEAFF
>once|.|TRBV19|TRBJ1-1
TGTGCCAGTAGTATTGGGATGGGGGGCACTGAAGCTTTCTTT
CASSIGMGGTEAFF
>.|.|TRBV5-1|TRBJ2-5
TGCGCCAGCAGTTCGGGGGTATATCGGGAGACCCAGTACTTC
CASSSGVYRETQYF
>.|.|TRBV29-1|TRBJ1-2
TGCAGCGTTGGCGGGGGGGCGATTGGCTACACCTTC
CSVGGGAIGYTF
>few|.|TRBV7-9|TRBJ2-2
TGTGCCAGCAGCGCACAGGGCCCCGGGGAGCTGTTTTTT
CASSAQGPGELFF
>.|.|TRBV29-1|TRBJ2-5
TGCAGCGTTGCCCTAGTAGAGAACCAGTACTTC
CSVALVENQYF
>.|TRBD1|TRBV6-5|TRBJ1-1
TGTGCCAGCAGTTACCAGGGACAGTCGGTCACTGAAGCTTTCTTT
CASSYQGQSVTEAFF